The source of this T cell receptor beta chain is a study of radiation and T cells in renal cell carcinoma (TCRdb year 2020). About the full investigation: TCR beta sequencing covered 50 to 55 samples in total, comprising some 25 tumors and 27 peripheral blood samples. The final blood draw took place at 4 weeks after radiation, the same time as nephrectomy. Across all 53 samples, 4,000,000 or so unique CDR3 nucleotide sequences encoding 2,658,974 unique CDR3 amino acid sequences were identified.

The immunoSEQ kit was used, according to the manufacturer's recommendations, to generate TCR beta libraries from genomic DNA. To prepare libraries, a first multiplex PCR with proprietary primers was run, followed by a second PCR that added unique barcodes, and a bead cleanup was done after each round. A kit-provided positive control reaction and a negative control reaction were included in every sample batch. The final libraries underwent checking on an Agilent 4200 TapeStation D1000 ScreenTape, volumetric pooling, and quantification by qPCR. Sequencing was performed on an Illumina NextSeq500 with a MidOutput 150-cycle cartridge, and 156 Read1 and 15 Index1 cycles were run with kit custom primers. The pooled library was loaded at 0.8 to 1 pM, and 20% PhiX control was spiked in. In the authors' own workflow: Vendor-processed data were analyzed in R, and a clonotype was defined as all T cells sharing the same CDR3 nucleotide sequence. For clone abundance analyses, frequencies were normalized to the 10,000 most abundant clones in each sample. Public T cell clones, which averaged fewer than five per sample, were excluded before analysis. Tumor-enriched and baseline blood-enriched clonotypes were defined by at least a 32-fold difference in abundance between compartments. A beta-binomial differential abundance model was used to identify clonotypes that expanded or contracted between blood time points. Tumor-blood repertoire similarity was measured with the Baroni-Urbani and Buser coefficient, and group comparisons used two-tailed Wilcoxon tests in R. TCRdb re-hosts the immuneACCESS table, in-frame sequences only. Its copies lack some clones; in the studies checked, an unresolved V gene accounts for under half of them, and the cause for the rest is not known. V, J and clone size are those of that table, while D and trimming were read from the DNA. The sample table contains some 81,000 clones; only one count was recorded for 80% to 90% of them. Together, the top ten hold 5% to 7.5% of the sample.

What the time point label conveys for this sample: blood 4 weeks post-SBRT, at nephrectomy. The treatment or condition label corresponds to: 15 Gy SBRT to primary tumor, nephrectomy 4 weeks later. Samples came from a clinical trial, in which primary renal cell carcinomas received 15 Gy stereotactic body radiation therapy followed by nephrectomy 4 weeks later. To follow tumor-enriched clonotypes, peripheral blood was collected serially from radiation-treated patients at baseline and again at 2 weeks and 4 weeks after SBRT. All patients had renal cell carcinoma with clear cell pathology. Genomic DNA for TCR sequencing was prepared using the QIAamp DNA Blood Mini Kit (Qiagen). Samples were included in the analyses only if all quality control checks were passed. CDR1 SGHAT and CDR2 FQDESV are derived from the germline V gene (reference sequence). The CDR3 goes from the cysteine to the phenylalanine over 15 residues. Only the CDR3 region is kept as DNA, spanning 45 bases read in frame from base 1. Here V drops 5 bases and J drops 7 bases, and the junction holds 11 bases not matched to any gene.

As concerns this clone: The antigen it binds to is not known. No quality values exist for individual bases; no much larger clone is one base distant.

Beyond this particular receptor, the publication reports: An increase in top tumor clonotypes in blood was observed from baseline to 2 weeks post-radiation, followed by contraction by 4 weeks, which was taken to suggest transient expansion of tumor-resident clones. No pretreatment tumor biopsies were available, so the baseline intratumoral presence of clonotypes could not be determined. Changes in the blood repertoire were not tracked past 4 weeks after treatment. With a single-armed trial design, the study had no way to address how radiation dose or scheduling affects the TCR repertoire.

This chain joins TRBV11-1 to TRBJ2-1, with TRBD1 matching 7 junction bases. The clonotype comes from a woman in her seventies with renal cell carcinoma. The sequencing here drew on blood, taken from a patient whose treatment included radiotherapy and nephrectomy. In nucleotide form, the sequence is TGTGCCAGCAGCGTAAGGGGACAGAAATTGAATGAGCAGTTCTTC. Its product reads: CASSVRGQKLNEQFF.